This T cell receptor beta chain was observed in a study of Graves' ophthalmopathy and Graves' hyperthyroidism (dated 2018 in TCRdb). The study in broad terms: Hyperthyroidism was defined as stable when no progression to ophthalmopathy occurred within 18 months of follow-up. The study used TCR beta repertoire signatures to distinguish Graves' ophthalmopathy from Graves' hyperthyroidism and to predict progression to ophthalmopathy. In total, under 150 blood samples were TCR-sequenced: 40 to 45 ophthalmopathy, 80 or so hyperthyroidism and 17 hyperthyroidism-to-ophthalmopathy patients. To explore V-J signatures that separate ophthalmopathy from hyperthyroidism, a discovery set of about a hundred patients was enrolled, consisting of about 45 with ophthalmopathy and fewer than 60 with stable hyperthyroidism. For independent validation, a separate cohort was made up of around 19 hyperthyroidism patients plus 17 patients who later progressed from hyperthyroidism to ophthalmopathy. In about 6 hyperthyroidism patients, the T-cell repertoire of thyroid tissue was compared with the T-cell repertoire of blood. Once sampling was done, hyperthyroidism patients were given methimazole at a starting dose of 30 mg daily, while ophthalmopathy patients were given high-dose intravenous methylprednisolone.

This clonotype was seen only once. It has no known antigen specificity. A much larger clone differs from this one at a single base, so this may be a read error. For repertoire sequencing, the TCR beta CDR3 regions were amplified from RNA transcripts. A first-round RT-PCR used HTBI primers with the Qiagen OneStep RT-PCR kit, followed by a second-round multiplex PCR, size selection and purification. Sequencing of the libraries was carried out on an Illumina HiSeq2000 in paired-end mode with 100 bp reads. For the original study's pipeline: SOAPnuke was used to process the reads, throwing out any read that had adapters, had uncalled bases, had a mean Phred below 15, or lacked an exact constant-primer or identifier match. High-quality paired reads were merged with COPE v1.2.5. Unique nucleotide sequences were defined as clonotypes and aligned to IMGT TRB V, D and J references using MiTCR v1.1. Analysis was restricted to V-J combinations with a frequency above 0.0001, which covered roughly 99% of repertoires. For each V-J combination, a TCR clonal expansion and chaos score was defined as F50 clonal expansion divided by the chaos observed in the TCRdist matrix. Welch's t-statistics and random forest were used to narrow the features down to 10 to 15 V-J combinations, which were then fed into a naive Bayes classifier. The similarity between thyroid and blood repertoires was quantified using the Morisita-Horn index. TCRdb took the public reads, trimmed them with fastp at Q25, ran MiXCR for clone calling and kept in-frame beta chains. Rows matching on CDR3 protein sequence are summarized as one entry with the most common DNA and genes. TCRdb, rather than the study authors, made the V and J calls. The sample table records about 590,000 distinct CDR3 sequences; 39% of these occur just once. In total, the top ten clones hold around 4% of the sample.

The germline V gene (reference sequence) gives CDR1 as LNHDA and CDR2 as SQIVND. Here V drops 6 bases and J drops 3 bases, and the junction holds 11 bases not matched to any gene. The CDR3 goes from the cysteine to the phenylalanine over 15 residues. Only the CDR3 portion is preserved as DNA: 45 bases, with reading frame beginning at the first base. Summary of the overall study and its limitations: In validation, the model predicted ophthalmopathy progression with 55% to 71% sensitivity and 72% to 80% specificity; roughly 12 predicted patients were CT-confirmed with GO in a median of approximately 6.2 months. In cross-validation, the 13-signature model distinguished ophthalmopathy from stable hyperthyroidism with about 87% sensitivity and about 81% specificity, and in the test set the corresponding values were approximately 80% and 75%. Most expanded thyroid clonotypes with a frequency above 0.001 also appeared in blood, which suggests that blood repertoires may reflect the immune response in the thyroid. Sample size was not predetermined statistically, and investigators were not blinded to group allocation.

Patients with hyperthyroidism were aged 18 to 65 years, had been newly diagnosed, and had a disease duration of less than 2 months. Patients with other autoimmune diseases, uncontrolled infections, pregnancy or lactation were excluded from the study. Clinical symptoms, serum thyroxine, TRAb, thyroid ultrasound and orbital computed tomography formed the basis of the diagnosis. Total RNA was extracted with Trizol reagent and quality-checked on an Agilent 2100 Bioanalyzer. Sequences were obtained from peripheral blood or thyroid tissue (not recorded which). The chain employs TRBV19 and TRBJ2-7; 7 nucleotides in the junction match TRBD1. The sequence derives from an adult man with Graves' hyperthyroidism. The DNA sequence is TGTGCCAGTAGCGCCCGAGACAGGGTCCTCTACGAGCAGTACTTC. This is translated as CASSARDRVLYEQYF.